These 26 T cell receptor beta chains share one sample of origin, sequenced in a study of CD8+ T cells in alopecia areata. Specified treatment: oral pan-JAK inhibitor, 5-10 mg twice daily. Sequencing templates came from extracted RNA that was reverse transcribed into cDNA. The data were produced by immunoSEQ multiplex PCR, yet TCRdb's version contains in-frame clones alone and is incomplete. The sample holds 150,000 to 200,000 clones, just under 65% seen once. This specimen consisted of CD4+ T cells sorted from blood, obtained at week 49, from a patient treated with tofacitinib. The receptors originated from a human donor with alopecia areata.

Only a few counts were recorded for this clone. The V and J genes are TRBV14 and TRBJ1-4, with 9 nucleotides matching TRBD1. This CDR3 comprises 16 residues. Looked up from germline, CDR1 is SGHDN and CDR2 is FVKESK. The ends lost 4 bases at V and 5 bases at J; junction bases unmatched: 8. The CDR3 here is CASSRGQGPPNEKLFF. The CDR3 region has the DNA TGTGCCAGCAGCCGAGGACAGGGGCCTCCCAATGAAAAACTGTTTTTT.

The chain carries TRBV6-1 and TRBJ1-2, with D unclear. Per the germline V gene, CDR1 is MNHNS and CDR2 is SASEGT. Deletions cut 5 bases from V and 3 bases from J, with 10 bases between. The CDR3 sequence is 13 residues long. This CDR3 is CASSQSVDYGYTF. CDR3 nucleotides: TGTGCCAGCAGTCAATCAGTGGACTATGGCTACACCTTC.

The rearrangement uses TRBV9 and TRBJ2-7; TRBD1 or TRBD2 may be the D gene (5 bases each). The germline gives CDR1 SGDLS, CDR2 YYNGEE. The CDR3 covers 15 residues. The V gene lost 0 bases and the J gene lost 3 bases, with 13 bases spanning the gap. The CDR3 DNA is TGTGCCAGCAGCGTAGTCCCAGGGACCGTCTACGAGCAGTACTTC. Protein: CASSVVPGTVYEQYF.

The rearrangement joins TRBV7-2 to TRBJ2-3; a weak D match, TRBD1 (6 bases). V was pared by 5 bases and J by 3 bases, with 18 bases between. The CDR3 length is 16 residues. Germline V lookup: CDR1 SGHTA, CDR2 FQGNSA. The CDR3 region is CASSPAVGDNTDTQYF. CDR3 bases: TGTGCCAGCAGCCCAGCGGTGGGGGACAATACAGATACGCAGTATTTT.

This clone has just one count. Other nucleotide sequences from this sample produce the same CDR3. This chain links TRBV30 with TRBJ1-1; D unresolved. From germline, CDR1 is GTSNPN and CDR2 SVGIG (reference sequence). The CDR3 is 12 amino acids. V shed 0 bases and J shed 2 bases, with 4 bases lying between them. The CDR3, as DNA: TGTGCCTGGAGTGTAGGAAACACTGAAGCTTTCTTT. Amino acids: CAWSVGNTEAFF. Together with reference TRBV30 and TRBJ1-1, the CDR3 gives the full variable domain: SQTIHQWPATLVQPVGSPLSLECTVEGTSNPNLYWYRQAAGRGLQLLFYSVGIGQISSEVPQNLSASRPQDRQFILSSKKLLLSDSGFYLCAWSVGNTEAFFGQGTRLTVV.

The CDR3 loop reads CASSQDRAFGYTF. For the CDR3, the DNA is TGTGCCAGCAGCCAGGACAGGGCCTTCGGCTACACCTTC. The chain recombines TRBV14 with TRBJ1-2, with 8 bases that match TRBD1. Trimming took 3 bases from V and 8 from J; bases not matched to a gene: 5. Looked up from germline, CDR1 is SGHDN and CDR2 is FVKESK. This CDR3 comprises 13 residues.

The rearrangement uses TRBV29-1 and TRBJ1-1, with TRBD1 matching 7 bases. This CDR3 contains 15 residues. Germline trimming cut 4 bases from V and 2 bases from J; bases unmatched to any gene: 10. Germline CDR1 reads SQVTM; CDR2 reads ANQGSEA. CDR3 region: CSVVVRGTVNTEAFF. CDR3 in DNA: TGCAGCGTTGTAGTGAGGGGGACAGTTAACACTGAAGCTTTCTTT.

This clone was detected only a few times. V usage is TRBV28 and J usage is TRBJ1-6; D not certain. This CDR3 region has 17 residues. V shed 1 base and J shed 8 bases, with 18 bases lying between them. Per germline, CDR1 MDHEN and CDR2 SYDVKM. CDR3 loop: CASSLFRRTDAYSPLHF. CDR3 DNA: TGTGCCAGCAGTTTATTTAGGCGGACTGATGCTTATTCACCCCTCCACTTT.

Only one count was recorded for this clone. The chain couples TRBV29-1 to TRBJ2-3, with TRBD2 identical over 14 bases. The junction had 6 bases not matched to a gene; V was cut back by 6 bases and J by 4 bases. The CDR3 totals 15 residues. Germline lookup yields CDR1 SQVTM and CDR2 ANQGSEA. The DNA for the CDR3 is TGCAGCGTCTTCGGGACTAGCGGGAGAGCAGATACGCAGTATTTT. Amino acid sequence: CSVFGTSGRADTQYF.

The V and J genes are TRBV7-8 and TRBJ1-1; D may be TRBD1 (5 bases). This CDR3 spans 19 amino acids. Germline CDR1 is SGHVS and CDR2 is FQNEAQ. Trimming pared 7 bases from V and 0 bases from J, leaving 27 bases between. CDR3 DNA sequence: TGTGCCAGCACCACTTATAGGGGTACTCAGGGAGGTTTGAACACTGAAGCTTTCTTT. The encoded protein is CASTTYRGTQGGLNTEAFF.

The rearrangement uses TRBV20-1 and TRBJ2-1; no clear D. The CDR3 has 11 residues. Germline CDR1 is DFQATT and CDR2 is SNEGSKA (reference sequence). Trimming pared 5 bases from V and 8 bases from J, leaving 10 bases between. The CDR3 protein is CSAFTFDEQFF. The DNA for the CDR3 is TGCAGTGCTTTTACCTTTGATGAGCAGTTCTTC.

The chain has TRBV5-1 and TRBJ1-1; TRBD1 matches at 11 bases. With V trimmed by 1 base and J by 2 bases, 7 bases remained unmatched. This CDR3 contains 17 residues. CDR1 is SGHRS and CDR2 is YFSETQ in the germline V gene. CDR3 loop: CASSLSGTGGGNTEAFF. The DNA for the CDR3 is TGCGCCAGCAGCTTGTCCGGGACAGGGGGTGGTAACACTGAAGCTTTCTTT.

This clone showed up just a few times. The chain links TRBV13 to TRBJ1-2; D is ambiguous. The CDR3 runs 16 residues. Trimming cost V 5 bases and J 8 bases, with 24 bases left between them. Germline CDR1 is PRHDT and CDR2 is FYEKMQ (reference sequence). CDR3 protein: CASSRTERTSLGGYTF. The CDR3 DNA is TGTGCCAGCAGCCGAACCGAGCGGACGTCCTTAGGGGGCTACACCTTC.

The V call is TRBV7-2, the J call TRBJ2-5; 8 positions match TRBD2. CDR1 and CDR2 from the germline V gene are SGHTA and FQGNSA. Trimming took 4 bases from V and 3 from J; bases not matched to a gene: 4. The CDR3 contains 14 residues. CDR3 nucleotides: TGTGCCAGCAGCTCGCTAGCGGGCAAAGAGACCCAGTACTTC. Residues: CASSSLAGKETQYF.

The chain carries TRBV9 and TRBJ1-1; no definite D call. Germline CDR1 is SGDLS and CDR2 is YYNGEE. The CDR3 covers 14 residues. The V and J ends lost 4 bases and 2 bases respectively, with 12 bases between them. The CDR3 bases are TGTGCCAGCAGCCCAGTTATGGGTAACACTGAAGCTTTCTTT. Encoded protein: CASSPVMGNTEAFF.

This clone was counted once. V usage is TRBV30 and J usage is TRBJ2-7; 7 bases map to TRBD1. CDR1 GTSNPN and CDR2 SVGIG come from the germline V gene (reference sequence). The CDR3 extends over 15 amino acids. Losses at the gene ends were 2 bases for V and 0 bases for J; bases not matched to a gene: 7. CDR3 loop: CAWSLEGAGSYEQYF. CDR3 bases: TGTGCCTGGAGTTTAGAGGGGGCAGGCTCCTACGAGCAGTACTTC.

The V gene is TRBV27, the J gene TRBJ1-3; D is undetermined. This CDR3 is 13 amino acids long. The V gene's germline CDR1 is MNHEY and CDR2 SMNVEV (reference sequence). V lost 5 bases to trimming and J lost 4 bases, with 9 bases between them. The CDR3 spells CASSRLEGNTIYF. CDR3 coding DNA: TGTGCCAGCAGTCGCCTGGAGGGAAACACCATATATTTT.

The V and J genes are TRBV7-7 and TRBJ2-3; 14 positions match TRBD2. The germline CDR1 and CDR2 sequences are SSHAT and FNYEAQ (reference sequence). V shed 5 bases and J 6 bases; nucleotides not matched to a gene: 4. CDR3 length equals 15 residues. CDR3: CASSLGLAGADTQYF. CDR3 sequence (DNA): TGTGCCAGCAGCCTGGGACTAGCGGGGGCGGATACGCAGTATTTT.

The chain couples TRBV30 to TRBJ2-3; either TRBD1 or TRBD2 may fit D (5 bases each). The CDR3 length is 15 residues. The germline V gene encodes CDR1 GTSNPN and CDR2 SVGIG (reference sequence). With 3 bases removed from V and 0 bases from J, the gap between germline ends came to 13 bases. This CDR3 reads CAWSATGASTDTQYF. The CDR3 DNA reads TGTGCCTGGAGCGCTACCGGGGCTAGCACAGATACGCAGTATTTT. The variable domain in full, with the rest retrieved from reference TRBV30 and TRBJ2-3, is SQTIHQWPATLVQPVGSPLSLECTVEGTSNPNLYWYRQAAGRGLQLLFYSVGIGQISSEVPQNLSASRPQDRQFILSSKKLLLSDSGFYLCAWSATGASTDTQYFGPGTRLTVL.

The chain combines TRBV9 with TRBJ2-6; D is unclear. The germline V gene encodes CDR1 SGDLS and CDR2 YYNGEE. The CDR3 has 16 residues. With 4 bases removed from V and 0 bases from J, the gap between germline ends came to 11 bases. CDR3 DNA: TGTGCCAGCAGCCGTCTGCCTTTCTCTGGGGCCAACGTCCTGACTTTC. It is translated as CASSRLPFSGANVLTF.

This clone showed up just a few times. CDR3 nucleotide sequence: TGCGCCAGCAGCTTGGCACAGGGTGAACACGAGCAGTACTTC. It is translated as CASSLAQGEHEQYF. The V and J genes are TRBV5-1 and TRBJ2-7, with TRBD1 as a possible D gene (6 bases). The CDR3 sequence is 14 residues long. Trimming took 0 bases from V and 5 from J, leaving 12 bases between them. Germline assignment: CDR1 SGHRS and CDR2 YFSETQ.

The rearrangement links TRBV7-2 to TRBJ1-2; D uncertain. Germline V gene lookup returns CDR1 SGHTA and CDR2 FQGNSA. The CDR3 extends over 15 amino acids. Trimming pared 5 bases from V and 5 bases from J, leaving 18 bases between. CDR3 DNA sequence: TGTGCCAGCAGCCCTCCGCGTGGCGGACCTTATGGCTACACCTTC. Translated: CASSPPRGGPYGYTF.

The chain recombines TRBV5-6 with TRBJ1-5, with 9 bases that match TRBD1. The germline gives CDR1 SGHDT, CDR2 YYEEEE. This CDR3 is 16 amino acids long. The ends lost 5 bases at V and 9 bases at J; junction bases unmatched: 15. The chain's CDR3 is CASSIERGQGNSPQHF. The CDR3 DNA is TGTGCCAGCAGTATAGAACGGGGACAGGGAAATTCGCCCCAGCATTTT.

The genes are TRBV9 and TRBJ2-3, with 7 bases matching TRBD2. Germline assignment: CDR1 SGDLS and CDR2 YYNGEE. The CDR3 contains 15 residues. With 4 bases clipped from V and 2 bases from J, the junction kept 7 bases outside the gene matches. The CDR3 DNA reads TGTGCCAGCAGCCTAACGCTAGCGGTCACAGATACGCAGTATTTT. Translation gives CASSLTLAVTDTQYF.

J is TRBJ2-2 and V is TRBV7-9; 7 bases align to TRBD1. V lost 6 bases, J lost 2 bases, and 9 bases stayed unmatched. The CDR3 length is 16 residues. CDR1 SEHNR and CDR2 FQNEAQ come from the germline V gene (reference sequence). The CDR3 loop reads CASRRPGQSNTGELFF. The CDR3 bases are TGTGCCAGCAGGAGGCCGGGACAGAGTAACACCGGGGAGCTGTTTTTT.

This clone was counted between two and nine times. V and J are TRBV5-1 and TRBJ2-2; TRBD2 is a possible D gene (6 bases). V was trimmed by 4 bases and J by 3 bases, leaving 7 bases between them. Germline V gene sequence: CDR1 SGHRS, CDR2 YFSETQ. The CDR3 consists of 13 residues. The CDR3 DNA is TGCGCCAGCAGCAAGCGGGACACCGGGGAGCTGTTTTTT. Amino acids: CASSKRDTGELFF.